Shown below are 28 T cell receptor beta chains from a single sample sequenced in a study of beta chain features in type 1 diabetes. Expressed TCRB transcripts were sequenced after all isolated RNA was converted to cDNA. Repertoires were generated with immunoSEQ multiplex PCR, while TCRdb's copy carries only in-frame clones and drops some. The sample includes about 180,000 clones, about 13% of them seen just once. The sequencing sample was made of central memory CD4+ T cells from blood. The origin of the receptors is a woman younger than 30 in good health.

This clone turned up a few times. This rearrangement joins TRBV6-5 to TRBJ2-1; 10 bases are a match to TRBD2. J lost 8 bases, V lost 5 bases, and 9 bases had no gene match. From germline, CDR1 is MNHEY and CDR2 SVGAGI. The CDR3 runs to 15 residues. The CDR3 coding sequence is TGTGCCAGCAGTCCTTCTAGCGGGAGAGTTTATGAGCAGTTCTTC. Residues: CASSPSSGRVYEQFF.

The gene calls are TRBV27 and TRBJ2-3; 8 bases are a match to TRBD2. The germline CDR1 and CDR2 sequences are MNHEY and SMNVEV (reference sequence). V gave up 2 bases and J gave up 3 bases; unmatched junction bases: 7. The CDR3 sequence is 16 residues long. The CDR3: CASSLAAGGMTDTQYF. CDR3 sequence (DNA): TGTGCCAGCAGTTTAGCCGCGGGAGGAATGACAGATACGCAGTATTTT.

The chain links TRBV12-5 to TRBJ2-2; 7 bases are a match to TRBD1. V lost 0 bases to trimming and J lost 4 bases; unmatched junction nucleotides: 2. The germline V gene encodes CDR1 LGHNT and CDR2 FRNRAP. The CDR3 is 15 residues long. For the CDR3, the DNA is TGTGCTAGTGGTTTGGTACAGGGGTTCACCGGGGAGCTGTTTTTT. Translating gives CASGLVQGFTGELFF.

This clone was recorded many times. This chain uses TRBV7-9 with TRBJ2-4; 12 nucleotides match TRBD2. V lost 5 bases to trimming and J lost 8 bases; unmatched junction nucleotides: 4. The CDR3 is made up of 14 amino acids. In germline, CDR1 is SEHNR, CDR2 FQNEAQ (reference sequence). This CDR3 reads CASSPLAGGDIQYF. CDR3 nucleotides: TGTGCCAGCAGCCCTCTAGCGGGGGGGGACATTCAGTACTTC.

This clone turned up a few times. The gene calls are TRBV2 and TRBJ2-6; D call uncertain. The CDR3 sequence is 15 residues long. The germline V and J ends were trimmed by 3 bases and 0 bases, with 6 bases remaining between them. Germline CDR1 is SNHLY and CDR2 is FYNNEI. The CDR3 reads CASSEQVSGANVLTF. CDR3 nucleotides: TGTGCCAGCAGTGAGCAGGTCTCTGGGGCCAACGTCCTGACTTTC.

This chain joins TRBV5-1 and TRBJ2-1; D may be TRBD2 (6 bases). Trimming removed 4 bases at V and 4 bases at J, with 18 bases between. The CDR3 contains 16 residues. CDR1 is SGHRS and CDR2 is YFSETQ in the germline V gene. This CDR3 is CASSPNLLAIYNEQFF. CDR3 in DNA: TGCGCCAGCAGCCCGAATCTACTAGCCATTTACAATGAGCAGTTCTTC.

This clone turned up a few times. The chain recombines TRBV5-4 with TRBJ2-2; 8 bases line up with TRBD1. This CDR3 is 15 amino acids long. After removal of 4 bases from V and 3 bases from J, the junction contained 5 bases not matched to a gene. CDR1 and CDR2 from the germline V gene are SGHNT and YYREEE (reference sequence). CDR3 nucleotides: TGTGCCAGCAGCAAATGGACAGGGTACACCGGGGAGCTGTTTTTT. It is translated as CASSKWTGYTGELFF. The variable domain in full, with the rest retrieved from reference TRBV5-4 and TRBJ2-2, is ETGVTQSPTHLIKTRGQQVTLRCSSQSGHNTVSWYQQALGQGPQFIFQYYREEENGRGNFPPRFSGLQFPNYSSELNVNALELDDSALYLCASSKWTGYTGELFFGEGSRLTVL.

The V and J genes are TRBV29-1 and TRBJ2-1; D might be TRBD2 (5 bases). V gave up 4 bases and J gave up 7 bases, with 17 bases separating them. The V gene's germline CDR1 is SQVTM and CDR2 ANQGSEA. This CDR3 has 14 residues. The CDR3 here is CSVGALNRGNEQFF. The CDR3 DNA reads TGCAGCGTTGGGGCCTTGAATAGAGGGAATGAGCAGTTCTTC.

The chain has TRBV29-1 and TRBJ2-7; a possible D gene is TRBD2 (6 bases). CDR1 is SQVTM, CDR2 ANQGSEA, per germline. CDR3 length equals 13 residues. V was shortened by 3 bases and J by 5 bases, with 14 bases between the two germline ends. CDR3 bases: TGCAGCGTTGACGGCGGGGCTAGCGACGAGCAGTACTTC. Translating gives CSVDGGASDEQYF.

The chain links TRBV4-2 to TRBJ2-5; 10 bases map to TRBD1. V shed 2 bases, J shed 9 bases, and the junction held 9 bases outside the gene matches. The CDR3 length is 15 residues. Germline CDR1 reads LGHNA; CDR2 reads YNFKEQ. CDR3 bases: TGTGCCAGCAGCCAAACCGGGACAGGGGCTGGGGCCCAGTACTTC. As protein: CASSQTGTGAGAQYF.

This chain joins TRBV7-2 and TRBJ1-5; D might be TRBD1 (6 bases). Trimming shortened V by 7 bases and J by 2 bases, and 15 bases separated the two germline ends. The length of the CDR3 is 15 residues. The germline V gene has CDR1 SGHTA and CDR2 FQGNSA. The CDR3 bases are TGTGCCAGCACCGACACGGCAGGGGGCAATCAGCCCCAGCATTTT. Amino acid sequence: CASTDTAGGNQPQHF.

Only a few counts were recorded for this clone. The rearrangement links TRBV6-1 to TRBJ1-5; the D is unclear. V shed 2 bases and J shed 6 bases, with 8 bases lying between them. The CDR3 consists of 13 residues. CDR1 MNHNS and CDR2 SASEGT come from the germline V gene. The CDR3 bases are TGTGCCAGCAGTGAAAAGCGTTCTCAGCCCCAGCATTTT. Its protein is CASSEKRSQPQHF.

This clone was seen a handful of times. The chain combines TRBV20-1 with TRBJ2-1, with D perhaps TRBD1 (6 bases). Germline-derived CDR1 and CDR2 are DFQATT and SNEGSKA (reference sequence). CDR3 length: 11 residues. V was clipped by 0 bases and J by 15 bases, with 12 bases between them. This CDR3 reads CSARDQGGRFF. The CDR3 coding sequence is TGCAGTGCTAGAGATCAAGGGGGAAGGTTCTTC.

V is TRBV7-2 and J is TRBJ2-1, with 15 bases that match TRBD2. CDR3 size: 16 residues. The germline V gene has CDR1 SGHTA and CDR2 FQGNSA. Losses at the gene ends were 4 bases for V and 7 bases for J; bases not matched to a gene: 5. The CDR3 loop is CASSSGTSGRLNEQFF. As DNA, the CDR3 is TGTGCCAGCAGCTCCGGGACTAGCGGGAGGTTAAATGAGCAGTTCTTC.

This clone was seen more than once but under ten times. V gene TRBV11-2 combines with J gene TRBJ2-3; the match to TRBD2 covers 9 bases. In germline, CDR1 is SGHAT, CDR2 FQNNGV. Trimming took 5 bases from V and 2 from J; bases not matched to a gene: 11. The CDR3 is made up of 17 amino acids. CDR3 bases: TGTGCCAGCAGCCCCTTCGGGCTAGCGGGGATCACAGATACGCAGTATTTT. Translation: CASSPFGLAGITDTQYF.

This clone appeared a few times. The DNA for the CDR3 is TGCAGCGCCCTAGACAGGGGCTTGAACACTGAAGCTTTCTTT. It codes for CSALDRGLNTEAFF. The V and J genes are TRBV29-1 and TRBJ1-1; 8 bases align to TRBD1. V dropped 7 bases and J dropped 0; count of bases not matched to a gene: 7. The CDR3 sequence is 14 residues long. Germline CDR1 and CDR2: SQVTM and ANQGSEA. Full variable domain (missing parts from reference TRBV29-1 and TRBJ1-1): SAVISQKPSRDICQRGTSLTIQCQVDSQVTMMFWYRQQPGQSLTLIATANQGSEATYESGFVIDKFPISRPNLTFSTLTVSNMSPEDSSIYLCSALDRGLNTEAFFGQGTRLTVV.

This clone was seen a few times. The chain joins TRBV7-2 to TRBJ1-5; no definite D call. The CDR3 is 14 residues long. V was pared by 1 base and J by 4 bases, with 8 bases between. Germline-derived CDR1 and CDR2 are SGHTA and FQGNSA. The DNA of the CDR3 is TGTGCCAGCAGCTTAGTGGGGAGAAATCAGCCCCAGCATTTT. Protein: CASSLVGRNQPQHF. The complete variable domain, with remaining parts taken from reference TRBV7-2 and TRBJ1-5, reads GAGVSQSPSNKVTEKGKDVELRCDPISGHTALYWYRQSLGQGLEFLIYFQGNSAPDKSGLPSDRFSAERTGGSVSTLTIQRTQQEDSAVYLCASSLVGRNQPQHFGDGTRLSIL.

The chain uses TRBV9 and TRBJ2-3; 7 bases align to TRBD2. The CDR3 is 15 residues long. Trimming cost V 4 bases and J 4 bases; bases outside gene matches: 9. CDR1 and CDR2 (germline): SGDLS, YYNGEE. CDR3 residues: CASSSRDYSADTQYF. DNA of the CDR3: TGTGCCAGCAGCAGCCGGGACTATAGCGCAGATACGCAGTATTTT.

This clone was observed at least ten times. CDR3 amino acids: CASTDPSIDRVREQYF. CDR3 in DNA: TGTGCCAGCACCGACCCCAGTATCGACAGGGTACGGGAGCAGTACTTC. The genes are TRBV6-6 and TRBJ2-7; 7 bases line up with TRBD1. V was clipped by 7 bases and J by 7 bases; unmatched bases: 19. Looked up from germline, CDR1 is MNHNY and CDR2 is SVGAGI (reference sequence). This CDR3 has 16 amino acids.

This clone turned up a few times. The chain employs TRBV7-3 and TRBJ2-5; 8 bases fit TRBD1. Germline lookup yields CDR1 SGHTA and CDR2 FQGTGA. V lost 5 bases and J lost 4; bases outside the gene matches: 6. This CDR3 region has 14 residues. CDR3: CASSLDRVAETQYF. DNA of the CDR3: TGTGCCAGCAGCCTGGACAGGGTAGCAGAGACCCAGTACTTC.

This clone was seen just once. V and J are TRBV25-1 and TRBJ2-3; the D gene is possibly TRBD1 (6 bases). Germline assignment: CDR1 MGHDK and CDR2 SYGVNS. This CDR3 has 15 amino acids. Trimming shortened V by 3 bases and J by 2 bases, and 12 bases separated the two germline ends. CDR3 loop: CASSEADSHTDTQYF. The CDR3 DNA reads TGTGCCAGCAGTGAGGCGGACAGTCACACAGATACGCAGTATTTT.

The chain is built from TRBV9 and TRBJ2-1, with TRBD2 matching 8 bases. The J segment lost 4 bases and the V segment lost 0 bases, leaving 3 bases of the junction unmatched. The germline V gene encodes CDR1 SGDLS and CDR2 YYNGEE. The CDR3 contains 15 residues. Written as DNA, the CDR3 is TGTGCCAGCAGCGTAGTGGCGGGAGGATACAATGAGCAGTTCTTC. This gives the protein CASSVVAGGYNEQFF.

The chain recombines TRBV7-3 with TRBJ2-1; D perhaps matches TRBD2 (6 bases). The ends were cut back, 2 bases at V and 0 bases at J, with 17 bases in the middle. Germline CDR1 reads SGHTA; CDR2 reads FQGTGA. The CDR3 extends over 18 amino acids. This CDR3 reads CASSLPLGLAASYNEQFF. CDR3 bases: TGTGCCAGCAGCTTACCACTTGGATTAGCGGCCTCCTACAATGAGCAGTTCTTC.

This clone was recorded a few times. This sequence joins TRBV5-1 and TRBJ2-5; a weak D match, TRBD2 (5 bases). Per germline, CDR1 SGHRS and CDR2 YFSETQ. The CDR3 runs 13 residues. V lost 4 bases to trimming and J lost 5 bases, with 12 bases between them. The CDR3 spells CASSHGKGETQYF. CDR3 coding DNA: TGCGCCAGCAGCCACGGGAAGGGCGAGACCCAGTACTTC.

The table lists this clone with a few counts. The sample carries other DNA sequences with the same CDR3. The rearrangement links TRBV11-2 to TRBJ2-1, with 8 bases identical to TRBD2. The CDR3 extends over 16 amino acids. The germline V gene has CDR1 SGHAT and CDR2 FQNNGV. After removal of 5 bases from V and 3 bases from J, the junction contained 9 bases not matched to a gene. In DNA, the CDR3 is TGTGCCAGCAGCCCCCGCCTAGCGGGTGTCTACAATGAGCAGTTCTTC. Encoded protein: CASSPRLAGVYNEQFF.

The V gene is TRBV7-2, the J gene TRBJ2-1; 7 positions agree with TRBD2. After removal of 2 bases from V and 6 bases from J, the junction contained 10 bases not matched to a gene. The germline gives CDR1 SGHTA, CDR2 FQGNSA. This CDR3 comprises 16 residues. CDR3 DNA sequence: TGTGCCAGCAGCTTAACGGTTGGGGGAGGGGCCAATGAGCAGTTCTTC. Amino acids: CASSLTVGGGANEQFF.

The gene calls are TRBV5-6 and TRBJ2-7, with TRBD1 identical over 10 bases. The CDR3 consists of 15 residues. Germline V CDR1 and CDR2: SGHDT, YYEEEE. The J segment lost 7 bases and the V segment lost 3 bases, leaving 10 bases of the junction unmatched. The CDR3 nucleotides are TGTGCCAGCAGCTGGAGACAGGGGGCGTCGAGGGAGCAGTACTTC. This translates into CASSWRQGASREQYF. Looking up the rest from reference TRBV5-6 and TRBJ2-7 gives the full variable domain: DAGVTQSPTHLIKTRGQQVTLRCSPKSGHDTVSWYQQALGQGPQFIFQYYEEEERQRGNFPDRFSGHQFPNYSSELNVNALLLGDSALYLCASSWRQGASREQYFGPGTRLTVT.

This chain connects TRBV28 to TRBJ2-2, with D possibly being TRBD1 (6 bases). Germline loops: CDR1 MDHEN, CDR2 SYDVKM. V was trimmed by 5 bases and J by 8 bases, leaving 15 bases between them. The CDR3 consists of 14 residues. The CDR3 DNA reads as TGTGCCAGCAGTGCCACAGGGTTAGGAGGGGAGCTGTTTTTT. This codes for CASSATGLGGELFF.